Detailed here is one TCR beta chain. Its cognate antigen has yet to be identified. Within one base of it there is no much larger clone, and no base qualities were kept. CD8 naive samples were CD45RO-negative cells positively selected for CCR7, giving a CD45RA+CCR7+ population that excluded TemRA cells. The donors were healthy, HIV-negative adults with no recently reported acute infections or vaccinations. Only Caucasian adults living in Nashville, Tennessee, USA were represented among the donors. Blood was collected by leukapheresis, and PBMCs were isolated by Ficoll-Histopaque density gradient centrifugation and then cryopreserved in liquid nitrogen vapor phase. Analytical flow cytometry was used to check the purity and quantity of each magnetically sorted T cell population. Each sorted fraction had its genomic DNA isolated and then quantified by UV absorbance on a Nanodrop 2000c. This sample stems from a study of shared clonotypes between healthy human individuals (dated by TCRdb to 2019 to 2021). In the study overall: Three men and a couple of women, aged 18 to 49 years, made up the cohort. Per donor, three plates each were used for CD4 naive and CD4 memory, two for CD8 naive, and one for CD8 memory. To estimate repertoire size and how much clonotypes are shared between individuals, the study performed deep sequencing of blood TCR repertoires from about five healthy adults. Different laboratories and diverse techniques were used to prepare libraries and sequence TCR repertoires, to increase sequencing depth and limit assay-specific biases. Each donor's leukapheresis produced roughly between roughly 0.9 and 9 billion PBMCs.

The germline V gene gives CDR1 as SGHTA and CDR2 as FQGNSA. The CDR3 starts with the cysteine, ends with the phenylalanine, and has 16 residues. Only the CDR3 DNA is retained, 48 bases long and in frame from the first base. V is pruned by 4 bases and J by 7 bases, leaving 7 bases of the junction without a gene match. Using the deep immunoSEQ assay, multiplex PCR amplified TCR CDR3 regions from genomic DNA. Genomic DNA extracted from each cell subset was distributed evenly over all wells of several immunoSEQ 96-well plates, and each plate served as one replicate. For sorted subsets, each replicate PCR was loaded with around 220 ng genomic DNA, equivalent to about 33,000 T cell genomes. The purified libraries were quantified using a Qubit 3.0 fluorometer, sized with a Bioanalyzer 2100, and then quantified again using the KAPA Library Quantification kit. Every immunoSEQ 96-well plate was sequenced on a separate single-read 150-cycle Illumina NextSeq 550 flow cell. On the study's bioinformatics: Because the immunoSEQ output held only junctional sequences and lacked quality scores, the filtering could not match the filtering applied to full-length reads. To assign V/J genes and CDR3, sequences were annotated against IMGT germline references using PyIR, a Python wrapper for IgBLAST v1.9. Reads with weak V/J assignments (E-value above 1e-6), missing CDR3, stop codons, out-of-frame junctions, or ambiguous translated residues were removed. A V3J clonotype was defined by an identical inferred V gene, J gene, and CDR3 amino acid sequence. Percentage overlap between repertoires was calculated by dividing the number of shared unique clonotypes by the size of the smaller repertoire. Three approaches were used to assess repertoire richness: RTK rarefaction, the Chao1 estimator, and Recon v2.1 estimates of unobserved clonotypes. For all TCRbeta clonotypes obtained by the gDNA method from four donors, generation probabilities were computed with OLGA. TCRdb limited this immuneACCESS table to in-frame rearrangements with V and J called. A share of clones is missing; checked studies link under half to unresolved V genes, and the rest is unexplained. The V and J calls and clone size are taken from that table; D and trimming were inferred from the DNA. The sample contains about 2.2 million clones, about 94% of them found a single time. The ten largest clones take up about 1.7% of the sample.

On the study overall, not on this receptor specifically: Sampling was restricted to blood, and TCR repertoires in tissues likely differ from the TCR repertoires found in blood. Even with the large sequencing depth, rarefaction of the sorted-subset datasets indicated that sequencing was incomplete. Naive subsets generally had larger estimated clonotype richness than memory subsets did. Compared with non-shared clonotypes, the clonotypes found in all four sorted-subset donors had higher generation probabilities. Pairwise subsampling indicated that sequencing depth was expected to affect the degree of clonotype sharing among donors. Across a few donors, approximately 5% of naive CD4, around 3.3% of naive CD8, about 2% of memory CD4, and about 0.44% of memory CD8 clonotypes were shared. Because the study included a small number of donors, the genetic and exposure-history diversity represented was limited.

Sequencing used naive CD8+ T cells from PBMCs. The cell subset or site tag for this specimen amounts to: CD45RA+CCR7+. This sequence was found in a man between 18 and 35 years old in good health. Some clones in this sample may be carry-over from other donors' samples. The chain employs TRBV7-2 and TRBJ2-1, and 13 junction bases match TRBD2. This receptor has the CDR3 CASSSLAGGPRNEQFF. Read as DNA, the sequence is TGTGCCAGCAGCTCACTAGCGGGAGGGCCTCGGAATGAGCAGTTCTTC.